This paragraph reports one TCR beta chain. The antigen is unknown. Germline V lookup: CDR1 MNHEY, CDR2 SMNVEV (reference sequence). The CDR3 contains 12 residues. J gave up 5 bases and V 5 bases, and 3 bases lay outside the gene matches. The data derive from a study of cytomegalovirus exposure and HLA in healthy donors. Study details: Out of about 170 million T cells, an earlier analysis found around 110 million unique TCR beta sequences in total. Findings and limits, study-wide: A later analysis, which compared TCR beta chains of equal frequency, found the HLA-associated ones more clonally expanded. What a later analysis showed was that several of the most significant clusters appeared linked to common viral pathogens.

In the PCR, 60 Vbeta and 13 Jbeta primers were used. Produced via immunoSEQ multiplex PCR; TCRdb's table is partial and in-frame only. The table records approximately 290,000 clones, roughly 80% of them present only once. The J gene is TRBJ2-7, the V gene TRBV27; 7 bases map to TRBD1. The sequence was collected from a girl aged 2 to 9 in good health and CMV-seronegative. Material for sequencing was PBMCs. The CDR3 sequence: CASSDTGDEQYF. CDR3 in DNA: TGTGCCAGCAGTGACACAGGGGACGAGCAGTACTTC.